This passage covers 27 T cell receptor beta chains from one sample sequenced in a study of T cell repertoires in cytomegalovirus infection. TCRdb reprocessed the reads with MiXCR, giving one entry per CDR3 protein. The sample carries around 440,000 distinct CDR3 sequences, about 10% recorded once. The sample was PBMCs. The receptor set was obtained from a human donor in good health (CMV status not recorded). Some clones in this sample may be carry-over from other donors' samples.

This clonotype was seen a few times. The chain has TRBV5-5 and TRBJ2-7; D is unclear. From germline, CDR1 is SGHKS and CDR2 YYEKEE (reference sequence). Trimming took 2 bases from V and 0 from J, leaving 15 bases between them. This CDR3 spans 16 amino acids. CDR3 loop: CASSFDGPRSSYEQYF. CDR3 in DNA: TGTGCCAGCAGCTTTGATGGGCCGAGGAGCTCCTACGAGCAGTACTTC.

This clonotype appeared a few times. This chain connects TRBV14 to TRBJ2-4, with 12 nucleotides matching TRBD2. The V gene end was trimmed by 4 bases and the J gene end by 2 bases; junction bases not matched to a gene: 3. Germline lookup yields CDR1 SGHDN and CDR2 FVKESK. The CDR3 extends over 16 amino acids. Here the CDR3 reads CASSLGLAGTKNIQYF. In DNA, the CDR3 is TGTGCCAGCAGCCTCGGACTAGCGGGGACCAAAAACATTCAGTACTTC. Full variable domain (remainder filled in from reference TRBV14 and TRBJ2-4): EAGVTQFPSHSVIEKGQTVTLRCDPISGHDNLYWYRRVMGKEIKFLLHFVKESKQDESGMPNNRFLAERTGGTYSTLKVQPAELEDSGVYFCASSLGLAGTKNIQYFGAGTRLSVL.

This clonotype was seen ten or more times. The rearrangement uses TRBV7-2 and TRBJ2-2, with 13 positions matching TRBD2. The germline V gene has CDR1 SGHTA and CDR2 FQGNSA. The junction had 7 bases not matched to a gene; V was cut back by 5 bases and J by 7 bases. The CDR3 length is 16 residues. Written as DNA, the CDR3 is TGTGCCAGCAGCCCCGGACTAGCGGGAGAGGACGGGGAGCTGTTTTTT. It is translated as CASSPGLAGEDGELFF.

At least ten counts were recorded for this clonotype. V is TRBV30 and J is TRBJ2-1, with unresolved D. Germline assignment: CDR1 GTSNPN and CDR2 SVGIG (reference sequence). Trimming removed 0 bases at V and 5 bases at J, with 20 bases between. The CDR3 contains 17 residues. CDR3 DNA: TGTGCCTGGAGTGTACGCGGCCTCCGACCGCAGGACAATGAGCAGTTCTTC. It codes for CAWSVRGLRPQDNEQFF.

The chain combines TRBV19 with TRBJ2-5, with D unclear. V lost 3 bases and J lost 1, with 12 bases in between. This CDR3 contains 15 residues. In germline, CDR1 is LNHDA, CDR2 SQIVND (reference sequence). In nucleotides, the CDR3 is TGTGCCAGTAGTATGGGTATAGGCTTCCAAGAGACCCAGTACTTC. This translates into CASSMGIGFQETQYF.

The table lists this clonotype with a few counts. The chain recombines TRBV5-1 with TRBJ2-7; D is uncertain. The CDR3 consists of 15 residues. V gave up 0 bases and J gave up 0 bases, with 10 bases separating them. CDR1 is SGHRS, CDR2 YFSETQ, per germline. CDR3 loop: CASSLEHPFSYEQYF. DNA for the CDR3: TGCGCCAGCAGCTTGGAACATCCTTTCTCCTACGAGCAGTACTTC.

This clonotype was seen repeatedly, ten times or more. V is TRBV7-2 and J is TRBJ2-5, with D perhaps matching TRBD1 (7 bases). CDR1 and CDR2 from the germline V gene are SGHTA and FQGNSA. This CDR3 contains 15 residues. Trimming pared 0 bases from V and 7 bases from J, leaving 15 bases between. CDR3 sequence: CASSLAPSGGGTQYF. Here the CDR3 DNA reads TGTGCCAGCAGCTTAGCGCCGTCAGGGGGAGGGACCCAGTACTTC.

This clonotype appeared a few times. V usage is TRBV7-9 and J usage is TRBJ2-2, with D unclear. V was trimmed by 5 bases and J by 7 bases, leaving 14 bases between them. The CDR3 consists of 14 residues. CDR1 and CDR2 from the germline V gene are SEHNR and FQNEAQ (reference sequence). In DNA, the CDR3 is TGTGCCAGCAGCCCCAGAAGGGAAGTCGGGGAGCTGTTTTTT. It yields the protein CASSPRREVGELFF.

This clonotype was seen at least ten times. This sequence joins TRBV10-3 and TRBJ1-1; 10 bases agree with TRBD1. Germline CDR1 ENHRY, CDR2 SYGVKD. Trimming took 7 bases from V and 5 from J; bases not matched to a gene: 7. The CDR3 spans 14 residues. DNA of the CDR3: TGTGCCATCACCCGGACAGGGGGTGTTACTGAAGCTTTCTTT. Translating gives CAITRTGGVTEAFF.

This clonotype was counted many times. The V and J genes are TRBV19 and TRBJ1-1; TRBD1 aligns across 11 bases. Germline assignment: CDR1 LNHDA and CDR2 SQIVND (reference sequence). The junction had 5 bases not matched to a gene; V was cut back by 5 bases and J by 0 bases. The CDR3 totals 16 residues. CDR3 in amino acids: CASSPGTGGMNTEAFF. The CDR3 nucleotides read TGTGCCAGTAGTCCCGGGACAGGGGGAATGAACACTGAAGCTTTCTTT.

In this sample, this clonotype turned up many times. The CDR3, as DNA: TGTGCCAGCAGCTCGCCCCCGGGTCTACGGAACACTGAAGCTTTCTTT. This codes for CASSSPPGLRNTEAFF. V usage is TRBV5-6 and J usage is TRBJ1-1; D is ambiguous. The V gene lost 3 bases and the J gene lost 1 base, with 16 bases spanning the gap. Looked up from germline, CDR1 is SGHDT and CDR2 is YYEEEE. There are 16 residues in the CDR3. Full variable domain (remainder filled in from reference TRBV5-6 and TRBJ1-1): DAGVTQSPTHLIKTRGQQVTLRCSPKSGHDTVSWYQQALGQGPQFIFQYYEEEERQRGNFPDRFSGHQFPNYSSELNVNALLLGDSALYLCASSSPPGLRNTEAFFGQGTRLTVV.

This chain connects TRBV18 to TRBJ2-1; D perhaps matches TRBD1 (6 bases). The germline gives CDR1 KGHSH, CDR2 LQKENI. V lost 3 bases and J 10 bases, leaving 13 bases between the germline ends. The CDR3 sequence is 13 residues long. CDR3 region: CASSPGAWPEQFF. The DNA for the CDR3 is TGTGCCAGCTCACCGGGGGCCTGGCCGGAGCAGTTCTTC.

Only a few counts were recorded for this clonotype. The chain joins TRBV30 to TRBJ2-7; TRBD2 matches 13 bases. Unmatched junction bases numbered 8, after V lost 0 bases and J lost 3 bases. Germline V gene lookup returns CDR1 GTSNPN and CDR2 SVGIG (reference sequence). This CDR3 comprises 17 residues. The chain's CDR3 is CAWSVWTSGSSLYEQYF. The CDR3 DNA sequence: TGTGCCTGGAGTGTATGGACTAGCGGGAGTTCCCTCTACGAGCAGTACTTC.

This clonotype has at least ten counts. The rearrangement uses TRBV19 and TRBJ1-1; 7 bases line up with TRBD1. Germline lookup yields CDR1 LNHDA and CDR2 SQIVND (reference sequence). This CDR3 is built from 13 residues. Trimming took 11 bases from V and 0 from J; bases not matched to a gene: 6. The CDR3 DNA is TGTGCCGCCTCGGGACAGATGAACACTGAAGCTTTCTTT. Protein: CAASGQMNTEAFF.

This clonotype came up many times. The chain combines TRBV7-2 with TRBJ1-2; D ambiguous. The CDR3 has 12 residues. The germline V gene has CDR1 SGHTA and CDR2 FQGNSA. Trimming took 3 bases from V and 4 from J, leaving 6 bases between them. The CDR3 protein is CASSFHLYGYTF. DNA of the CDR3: TGTGCCAGCAGCTTCCACCTCTATGGCTACACCTTC. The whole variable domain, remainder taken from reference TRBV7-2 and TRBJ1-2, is GAGVSQSPSNKVTEKGKDVELRCDPISGHTALYWYRQSLGQGLEFLIYFQGNSAPDKSGLPSDRFSAERTGGSVSTLTIQRTQQEDSAVYLCASSFHLYGYTFGSGTRLTVV.

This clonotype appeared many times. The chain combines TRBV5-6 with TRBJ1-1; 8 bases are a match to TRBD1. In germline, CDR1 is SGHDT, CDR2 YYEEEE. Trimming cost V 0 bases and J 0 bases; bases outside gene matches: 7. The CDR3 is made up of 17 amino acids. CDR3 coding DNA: TGTGCCAGCAGCTTGGTGACAGGGGACTTCATGAACACTGAAGCTTTCTTT. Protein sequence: CASSLVTGDFMNTEAFF. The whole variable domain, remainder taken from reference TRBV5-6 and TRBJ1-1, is DAGVTQSPTHLIKTRGQQVTLRCSPKSGHDTVSWYQQALGQGPQFIFQYYEEEERQRGNFPDRFSGHQFPNYSSELNVNALLLGDSALYLCASSLVTGDFMNTEAFFGQGTRLTVV.

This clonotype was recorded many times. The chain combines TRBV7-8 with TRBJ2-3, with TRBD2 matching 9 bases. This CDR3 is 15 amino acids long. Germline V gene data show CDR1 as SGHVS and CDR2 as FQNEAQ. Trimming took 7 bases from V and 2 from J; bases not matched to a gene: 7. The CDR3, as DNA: TGTGCCAGCACCAAGCTAGCGGGAACCACAGATACGCAGTATTTT. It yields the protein CASTKLAGTTDTQYF. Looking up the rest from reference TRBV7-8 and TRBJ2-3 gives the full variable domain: GAGVSQSPRYKVAKRGQDVALRCDPISGHVSLFWYQQALGQGPEFLTYFQNEAQLDKSGLPSDRFFAERPEGSVSTLKIQRTQQEDSAVYLCASTKLAGTTDTQYFGPGTRLTVL.

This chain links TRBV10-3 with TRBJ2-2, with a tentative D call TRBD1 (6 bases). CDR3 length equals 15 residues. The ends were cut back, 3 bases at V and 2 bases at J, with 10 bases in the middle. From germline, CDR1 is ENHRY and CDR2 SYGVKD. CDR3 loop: CAISEGTLNTGELFF. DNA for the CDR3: TGTGCCATCAGTGAAGGGACACTTAACACCGGGGAGCTGTTTTTT.

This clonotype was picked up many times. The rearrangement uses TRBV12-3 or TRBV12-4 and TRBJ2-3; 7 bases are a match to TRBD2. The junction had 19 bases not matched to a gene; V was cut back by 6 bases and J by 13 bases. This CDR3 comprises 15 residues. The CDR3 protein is CASRGNPGLLYGEYF. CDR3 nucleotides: TGTGCCAGCAGGGGGAACCCGGGACTATTATACGGGGAGTATTTT.

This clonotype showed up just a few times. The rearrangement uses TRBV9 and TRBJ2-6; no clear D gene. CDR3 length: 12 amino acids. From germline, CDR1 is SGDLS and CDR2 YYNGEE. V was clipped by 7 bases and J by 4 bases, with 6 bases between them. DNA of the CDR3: TGTGCCAGCGAATCCGGGGCCAACGTCCTGACTTTC. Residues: CASESGANVLTF.

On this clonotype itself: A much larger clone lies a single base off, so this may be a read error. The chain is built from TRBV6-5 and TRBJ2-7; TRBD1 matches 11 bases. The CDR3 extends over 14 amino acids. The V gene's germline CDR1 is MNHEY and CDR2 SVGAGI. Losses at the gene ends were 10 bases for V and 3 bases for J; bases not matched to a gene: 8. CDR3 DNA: TGTGCCACCAGACCCGGGACAGGGGGCTACGAGCAGTACTTC. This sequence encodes CATRPGTGGYEQYF.

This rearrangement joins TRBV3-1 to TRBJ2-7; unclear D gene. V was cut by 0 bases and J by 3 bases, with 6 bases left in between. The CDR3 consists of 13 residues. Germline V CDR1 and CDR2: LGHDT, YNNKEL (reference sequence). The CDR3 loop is CASSQEGIYEQYF. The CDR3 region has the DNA TGTGCCAGCAGCCAAGAGGGCATCTACGAGCAGTACTTC.

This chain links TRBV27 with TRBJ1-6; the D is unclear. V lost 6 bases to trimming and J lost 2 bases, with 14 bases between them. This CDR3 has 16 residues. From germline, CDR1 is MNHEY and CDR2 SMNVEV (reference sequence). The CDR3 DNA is TGTGCCAGCAGGGGAGAAAGTGTAGCCTATAATTCACCCCTCCACTTT. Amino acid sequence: CASRGESVAYNSPLHF.

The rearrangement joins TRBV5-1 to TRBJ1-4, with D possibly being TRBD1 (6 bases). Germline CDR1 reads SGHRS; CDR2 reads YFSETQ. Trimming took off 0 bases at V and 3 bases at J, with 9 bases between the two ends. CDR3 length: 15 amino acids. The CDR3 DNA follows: TGCGCCAGCAGCTTGGAACAGGGATCTAATGAAAAACTGTTTTTT. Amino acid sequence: CASSLEQGSNEKLFF.

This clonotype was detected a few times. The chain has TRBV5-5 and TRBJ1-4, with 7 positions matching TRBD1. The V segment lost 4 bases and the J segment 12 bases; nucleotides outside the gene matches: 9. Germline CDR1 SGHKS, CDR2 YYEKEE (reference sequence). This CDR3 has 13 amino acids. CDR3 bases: TGTGCCAGCAGCGCGGGACAGACCTTCCAACTGTTTTTT. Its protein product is CASSAGQTFQLFF.

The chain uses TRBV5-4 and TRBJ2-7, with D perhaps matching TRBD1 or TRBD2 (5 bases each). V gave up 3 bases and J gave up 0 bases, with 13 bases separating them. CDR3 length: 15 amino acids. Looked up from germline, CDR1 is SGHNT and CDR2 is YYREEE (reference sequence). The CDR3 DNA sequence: TGTGCCAGCAGCTCTGGGGGTTTAAACTCCTACGAGCAGTACTTC. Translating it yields CASSSGGLNSYEQYF.

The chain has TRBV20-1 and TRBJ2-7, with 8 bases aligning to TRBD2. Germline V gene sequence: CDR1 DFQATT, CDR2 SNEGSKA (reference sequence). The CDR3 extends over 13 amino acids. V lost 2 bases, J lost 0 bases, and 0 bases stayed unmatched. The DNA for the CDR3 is TGCAGTGCTAGACTAGCGGGCTCCTACGAGCAGTACTTC. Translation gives CSARLAGSYEQYF.